This TCR beta chain stems from a study of T cell changes during pregnancy in multiple sclerosis. The assay was immunoSEQ multiplex PCR, and TCRdb's table has in-frame clones only and misses some. The sample records 50,000 to 65,000 clones, roughly 90% being singletons. Trimming took 3 bases from V and 8 from J, leaving 16 bases between them. The CDR3 loop spans 15 amino acids. CDR1 is KGHSH, CDR2 LQKENI, per germline. This receptor was identified in a female donor with multiple sclerosis, enrolled in a pregnancy study. The chain couples TRBV18 to TRBJ1-4; D is perhaps TRBD1 (5 bases). Sample: peripheral blood, taken after pregnancy. CDR3 bases: TGTGCCAGCTCACCGGGGCAGGGTGGCCTCGAAAAACTGTTTTTT. Its protein product is CASSPGQGGLEKLFF.